The subject of this entry is one TCR beta chain. This record belongs to a study of technical replicates of blood from a few donors. Profiling relied on immunoSEQ multiplex PCR, and the TCRdb table lists in-frame clones only, not all of them. Seen here are around 57,000 clones, 97% observed once, and the top ten hold approximately 0.21%. This CDR3 is built from 14 residues. Trimming took off 3 bases at V and 2 bases at J, with 11 bases between the two ends. CDR1 and CDR2 from the germline V gene are SGHVS and FNYEAQ. Source material: T cells isolated from PBMCs. This chain joins TRBV7-6 and TRBJ2-7, with a possible D match to TRBD2 (5 bases). This clonotype originated in a human donor in good health. CDR3 DNA sequence: TGTGCCAGCAGCTTGTTTGAGGGAACCTACGAGCAGTACTTC. Its protein is CASSLFEGTYEQYF.